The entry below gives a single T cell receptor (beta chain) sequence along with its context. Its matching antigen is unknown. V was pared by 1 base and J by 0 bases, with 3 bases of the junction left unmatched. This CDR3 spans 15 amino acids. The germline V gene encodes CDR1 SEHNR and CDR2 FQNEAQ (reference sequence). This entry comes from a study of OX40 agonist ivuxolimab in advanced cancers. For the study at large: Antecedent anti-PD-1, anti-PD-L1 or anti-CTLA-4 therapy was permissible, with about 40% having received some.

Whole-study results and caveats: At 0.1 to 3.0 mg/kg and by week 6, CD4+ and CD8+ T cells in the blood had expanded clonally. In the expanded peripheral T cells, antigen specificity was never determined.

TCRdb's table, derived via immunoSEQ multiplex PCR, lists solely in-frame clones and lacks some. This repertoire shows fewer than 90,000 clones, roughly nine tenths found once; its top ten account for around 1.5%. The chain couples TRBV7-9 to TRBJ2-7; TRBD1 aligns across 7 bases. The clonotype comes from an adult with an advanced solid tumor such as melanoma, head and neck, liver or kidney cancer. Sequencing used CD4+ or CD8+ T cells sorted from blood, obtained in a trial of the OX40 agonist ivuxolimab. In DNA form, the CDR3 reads TGTGCCAGCAGCTTAGAGGCAGGGGGCTCCTACGAGCAGTACTTC. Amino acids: CASSLEAGGSYEQYF.